The source of this TCR beta chain is a study of cytomegalovirus exposure and HLA in healthy donors. Overall study context: The platform used for the roughly 130 validation repertoires matched that of the 666 first-cohort repertoires, a later analysis reported.

Only in-frame clones appear in the TCRdb table, and some are missing; sequencing was by immunoSEQ multiplex PCR. This repertoire shows under 100,000 clones, roughly 97% found once; its top ten account for 0.6% to 0.85%. Study-wide results and caveats: Most observed TCR sequences were rare, whereas some public TCRs were detected in many donors. First-cohort TCR clusters tended to co-occur in the roughly 130 validation repertoires, a later analysis found.

The CDR3 is 15 amino acids. V gave up 4 bases and J gave up 2 bases; unmatched junction bases: 7. Germline V gene sequence: CDR1 SGHAT, CDR2 FQNNGV. The donors were part of the validation cohort, which consisted of more than 90 subjects and was separate from the first cohort of about 650 subjects. Regarding this clone: Antigen unknown.

This receptor was obtained from a man in his late teens or twenties in good health and CMV-seronegative. The V call is TRBV11-2, the J call TRBJ2-5; 7 bases are shared with TRBD2. Sequences were obtained from PBMCs. CDR3 sequence reads: CASSSRPGLQETQYF. CDR3 coding DNA: TGTGCCAGCAGCTCTCGCCCGGGACTACAAGAGACCCAGTACTTC.